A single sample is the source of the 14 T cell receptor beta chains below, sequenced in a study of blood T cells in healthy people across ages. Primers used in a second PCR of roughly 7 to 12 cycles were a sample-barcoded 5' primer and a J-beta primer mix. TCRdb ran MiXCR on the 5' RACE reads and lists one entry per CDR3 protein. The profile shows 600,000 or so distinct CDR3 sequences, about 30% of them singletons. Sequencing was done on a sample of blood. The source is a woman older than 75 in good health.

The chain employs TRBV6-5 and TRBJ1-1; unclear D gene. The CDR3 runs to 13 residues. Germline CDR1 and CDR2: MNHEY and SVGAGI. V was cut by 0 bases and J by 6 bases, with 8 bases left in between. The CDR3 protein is CASSYSGIAEAFF. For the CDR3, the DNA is TGTGCCAGCAGTTACTCAGGGATAGCTGAAGCTTTCTTT.

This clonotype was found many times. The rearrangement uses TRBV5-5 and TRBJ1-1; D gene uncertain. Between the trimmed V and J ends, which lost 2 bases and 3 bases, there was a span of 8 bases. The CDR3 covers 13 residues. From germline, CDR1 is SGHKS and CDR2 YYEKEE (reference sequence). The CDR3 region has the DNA TGTGCCAGCAGCTTACAGTCTGACACTGAAGCTTTCTTT. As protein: CASSLQSDTEAFF.

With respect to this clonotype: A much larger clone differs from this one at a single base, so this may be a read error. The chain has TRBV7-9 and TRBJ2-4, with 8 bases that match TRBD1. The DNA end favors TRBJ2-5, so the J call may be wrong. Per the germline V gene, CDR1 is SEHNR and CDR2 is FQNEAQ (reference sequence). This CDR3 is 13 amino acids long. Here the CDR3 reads CAIGPRTGETQYF. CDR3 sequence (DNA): TGTGCCATCGGACCCCGGACAGGGGAGACCCAGTACTTC.

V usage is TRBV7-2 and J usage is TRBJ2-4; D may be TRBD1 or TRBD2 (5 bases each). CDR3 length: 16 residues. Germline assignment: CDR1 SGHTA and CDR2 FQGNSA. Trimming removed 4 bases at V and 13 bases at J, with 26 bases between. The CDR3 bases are TGTGCCAGCAGCTCCATGGCCGGGGCTAGCTACAATGAGCAGTACTTC. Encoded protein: CASSSMAGASYNEQYF.

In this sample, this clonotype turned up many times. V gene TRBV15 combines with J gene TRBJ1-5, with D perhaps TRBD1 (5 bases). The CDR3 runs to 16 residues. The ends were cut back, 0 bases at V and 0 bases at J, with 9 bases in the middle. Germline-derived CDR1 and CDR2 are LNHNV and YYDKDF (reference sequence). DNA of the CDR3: TGTGCCACCAGCAGAGATTATGGGGGTAGCAATCAGCCCCAGCATTTT. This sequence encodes CATSRDYGGSNQPQHF.

The CDR3 nucleotides read TGCAGCTACGCGGGGGGGCTTAATGAGCAGTTCTTC. Protein product: CSYAGGLNEQFF. The chain joins TRBV20-1 to TRBJ2-1; 9 bases map to TRBD2. This CDR3 region has 12 residues. Looked up from germline, CDR1 is DFQATT and CDR2 is SNEGSKA (reference sequence).

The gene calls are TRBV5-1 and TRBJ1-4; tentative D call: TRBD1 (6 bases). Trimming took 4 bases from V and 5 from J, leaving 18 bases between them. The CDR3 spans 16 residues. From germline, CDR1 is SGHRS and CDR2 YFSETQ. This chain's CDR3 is CASSSTPAGVNEKLFF. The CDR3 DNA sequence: TGCGCCAGCAGCAGCACCCCGGCAGGGGTAAATGAAAAACTGTTTTTT.

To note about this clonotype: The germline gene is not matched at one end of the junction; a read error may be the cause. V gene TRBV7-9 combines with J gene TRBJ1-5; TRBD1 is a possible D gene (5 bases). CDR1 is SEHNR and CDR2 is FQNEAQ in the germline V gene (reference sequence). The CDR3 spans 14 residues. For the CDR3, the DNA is TGTGCCAGCAGCAGGGGAGGGAGCAATCGGCCCCAGCATTTT. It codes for CASSRGGSNRPQHF.

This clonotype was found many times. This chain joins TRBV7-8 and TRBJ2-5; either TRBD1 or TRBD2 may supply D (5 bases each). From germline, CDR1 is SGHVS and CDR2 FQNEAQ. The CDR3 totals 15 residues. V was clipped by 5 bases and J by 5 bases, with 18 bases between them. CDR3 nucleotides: TGTGCCAGCAGCCCTTGGGACGGTGGAAGCGAGACCCAGTACTTC. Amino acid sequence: CASSPWDGGSETQYF.

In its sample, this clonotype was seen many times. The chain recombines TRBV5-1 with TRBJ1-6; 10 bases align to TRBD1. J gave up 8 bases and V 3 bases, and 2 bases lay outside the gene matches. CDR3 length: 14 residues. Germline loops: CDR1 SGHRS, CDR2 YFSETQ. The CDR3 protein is CASSSGTGDSPLHF. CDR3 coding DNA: TGCGCCAGCAGCTCAGGGACAGGGGATTCACCCCTCCACTTT. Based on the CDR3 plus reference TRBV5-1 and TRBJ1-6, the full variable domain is KAGVTQTPRYLIKTRGQQVTLSCSPISGHRSVSWYQQTPGQGLQFLFEYFSETQRNKGNFPGRFSGRQFSNSRSEMNVSTLELGDSALYLCASSSGTGDSPLHFGNGTRLTVT.

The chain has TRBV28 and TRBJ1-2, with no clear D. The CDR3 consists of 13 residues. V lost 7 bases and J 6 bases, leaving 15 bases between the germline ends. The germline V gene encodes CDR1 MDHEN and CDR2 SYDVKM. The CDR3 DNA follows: TGTGCCAGCAAAGTCCCCTCCAGCCATGGCTACACCTTC. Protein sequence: CASKVPSSHGYTF.

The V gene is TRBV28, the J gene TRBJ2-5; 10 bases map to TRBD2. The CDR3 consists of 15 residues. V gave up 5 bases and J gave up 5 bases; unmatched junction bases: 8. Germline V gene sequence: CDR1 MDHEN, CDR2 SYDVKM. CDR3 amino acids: CASSRLAGDGETQYF. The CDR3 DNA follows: TGTGCCAGCAGTCGGCTAGCGGGAGACGGGGAGACCCAGTACTTC.

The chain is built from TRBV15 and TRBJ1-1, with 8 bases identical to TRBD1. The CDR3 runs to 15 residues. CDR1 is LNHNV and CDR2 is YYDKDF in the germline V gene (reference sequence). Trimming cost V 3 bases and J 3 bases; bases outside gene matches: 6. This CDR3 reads CATSRDREMDTEAFF. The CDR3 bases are TGTGCCACCAGCAGGGACAGGGAAATGGACACTGAAGCTTTCTTT.

CDR3 in DNA: TGCGCCAGCAGACGGGAACAAGAGACCCAGTACTTC. Translating gives CASRREQETQYF. The chain couples TRBV5-1 to TRBJ2-5, with a tentative D call TRBD2 (5 bases). Germline V CDR1 and CDR2: SGHRS, YFSETQ. This CDR3 has 12 residues. V was trimmed by 5 bases and J by 2 bases, leaving 7 bases between them.